This T cell receptor beta chain is drawn from a study of radiotherapy plus CTLA-4 blockade in lung cancer. Across the study: Objective responses were seen in 15% to 20% of patients, disease control in approximately 30%.

The CDR3 runs to 12 residues. The V gene lost 8 bases and the J gene lost 4 bases, with 9 bases spanning the gap. Germline CDR1 and CDR2: ENHRY and SYGVKD. Profiled with immunoSEQ multiplex PCR; TCRdb holds only in-frame clones, not every one. The sample holds tens of thousands of clones, more than 60% seen once. Receiving focal radiation plus CTLA-4 blockade with ipilimumab were patients who had chemo-refractory metastatic non-small-cell lung cancer. On this clone itself: As yet, its antigen is unknown.

Study observations and caveats: Clones derived from tumor TCRs expanded in blood after radiotherapy plus ipilimumab. Dynamics of early blood T cell clones, together with interferon-beta, were reportedly the best predictors of response.

The TCR was taken from a human donor with non-small cell lung cancer who had a complete response to radiotherapy plus ipilimumab. The chain links TRBV10-3 to TRBJ1-5; D is perhaps TRBD1 (5 bases). The sample was peripheral blood, taken from a patient treated with radiotherapy plus ipilimumab. The CDR3 coding sequence is TGTGCCATCGGGGGGAGAAATCAGCCCCAGCATTTT. Amino acid sequence: CAIGGRNQPQHF.